This T cell receptor (beta chain) was recorded in a study of blood T cell repertoires in COVID-19. The wider study: There were acute and convalescent COVID-19 samples, and they came from the United States, Italy and Spain. PBMCs, B-cell-depleted T cells, or T cells provided the cDNA or gDNA that made up the material.

Of note for this clone: Other DNA sequences of this sample code for an identical CDR3.

V was clipped by 0 bases and J by 1 base; unmatched bases: 4. Germline V gene data show CDR1 as LGHNA and CDR2 as YNFKEQ. This CDR3 region has 17 residues. In the source study's methods: Counts of nucleated cells, estimated from reference gene primer amplification, were obtained. Profiled with immunoSEQ multiplex PCR; TCRdb holds only in-frame clones, not every one. The V and J calls and clone size come from that table; D and trimming were worked out from the DNA. Found here are 100,000 to 150,000 clones, over 70% of them singletons; the top ten hold roughly 5.5%. The sequence derives from a man older than 75 with active or convalescent COVID-19. V gene TRBV4-2 combines with J gene TRBJ2-1, with 9 bases fitting TRBD2. The sample consisted of peripheral blood. The CDR3 DNA sequence: TGTGCCAGCAGCCAAGATTTGACTAGCGGTTCCTACAATGAGCAGTTCTTC. The encoded protein is CASSQDLTSGSYNEQFF.